This T cell receptor (beta chain) was captured by sequencing in a study of T cell repertoires in cytomegalovirus infection. In the study overall: Researchers turned to recently identified HLA-C-restricted CMV epitopes as well as well-studied HLA-B-restricted ones. The public TCR beta signatures pointed to both CMV infection and matching HLA type.

Germline CDR1 and CDR2: LNHDA and SQIVND (reference sequence). V lost 5 bases, J lost 10 bases, and 15 bases lay in between. The CDR3 is made up of 12 amino acids. As for this clonotype: Antigen unknown.

TCRdb passed the reads through MiXCR, listing each CDR3 protein once. This table has hundreds of thousands of distinct CDR3 sequences, roughly a third appearing once. The sample was cultured PBMCs, taken from culture after CMV antigen stimulation. This receptor was identified in a human donor in good health (CMV status not recorded). Some clones in this sample may be carry-over from other donors' samples. This rearrangement joins TRBV19 to TRBJ2-7; D possibly corresponds to TRBD2 (6 bases). This CDR3 is CASSPRPGAQYF. The CDR3 DNA reads TGTGCCAGTAGTCCCCGGCCGGGAGCTCAGTACTTC.